The 19 T cell receptor beta chains below all came from one sample that was sequenced in a study of blood T cell repertoires in COVID-19 (dated by TCRdb to about 2020). The method was the immunoSEQ multiplex PCR assay. This immuneACCESS table, as held by TCRdb, lists in-frame sequences with V and J called but not all clones. Of the missing ones, under half trace to an unresolved V gene in checked studies; the others have no known cause. The sample contains about 230,000 clones, nearly 90% of them found a single time. Jointly, the top ten make up approximately 12% of the sample. The sequenced sample consisted of peripheral blood. The receptors here all came from a woman aged 18-30 years who had recovered from COVID-19.

The chain couples TRBV5-6 to TRBJ2-3, with 13 bases matching TRBD2. V lost 2 bases and J lost 5; bases outside the gene matches: 8. This CDR3 spans 17 amino acids. Germline values: CDR1 SGHDT, CDR2 YYEEEE. The CDR3 region is CASSLLAGGPFGDTQYF. CDR3 bases: TGTGCCAGCAGCTTACTAGCGGGAGGGCCGTTTGGAGATACGCAGTATTTT.

The chain recombines TRBV9 with TRBJ2-1; 8 bases match TRBD2. Trimming cost V 0 bases and J 2 bases; bases outside gene matches: 7. This CDR3 contains 17 residues. Germline CDR1 and CDR2: SGDLS and YYNGEE. The CDR3 here is CASSVEGAGVPYNEQFF. The CDR3 DNA follows: TGTGCCAGCAGCGTAGAGGGAGCGGGAGTACCCTACAATGAGCAGTTCTTC. The variable domain in full, with the rest retrieved from reference TRBV9 and TRBJ2-1, is DSGVTQTPKHLITATGQRVTLRCSPRSGDLSVYWYQQSLDQGLQFLIQYYNGEERAKGNILERFSAQQFPDLHSELNLSSLELGDSALYFCASSVEGAGVPYNEQFFGPGTRLTVL.

This chain connects TRBV9 to TRBJ1-1; TRBD1 is a possible D gene (6 bases). Trimming took 4 bases from V and 4 from J, leaving 11 bases between them. Germline V gives CDR1 SGDLS, CDR2 YYNGEE. There are 13 residues in the CDR3. CDR3 DNA sequence: TGTGCCAGCAGCCCAGCGGGGGCCACTGAAGCTTTCTTT. Translating it yields CASSPAGATEAFF.

The chain carries TRBV7-8 and TRBJ2-3; 11 nucleotides agree with TRBD2. The ends lost 5 bases at V and 3 bases at J; junction bases unmatched: 10. Germline V CDR1 and CDR2: SGHVS, FQNEAQ. This CDR3 is 17 amino acids long. CDR3 protein: CASSQPSTSGSTDTQYF. DNA for the CDR3: TGTGCCAGCAGCCAACCAAGCACTAGCGGGAGTACAGATACGCAGTATTTT.

The rearrangement joins TRBV15 to TRBJ2-3; weak D call: TRBD2 (5 bases). Germline V CDR1 and CDR2: LNHNV, YYDKDF (reference sequence). There are 16 residues in the CDR3. With 0 bases removed from V and 0 bases from J, the gap between germline ends came to 10 bases. The CDR3 DNA follows: TGTGCCACCAGCAGAGATCTGGGAGAGAGCACAGATACGCAGTATTTT. Translated, it gives CATSRDLGESTDTQYF.

This sequence joins TRBV18 and TRBJ1-1; D call uncertain. CDR3 size: 17 residues. Germline V gene lookup returns CDR1 KGHSH and CDR2 LQKENI. V was clipped by 0 bases and J by 8 bases, with 22 bases between them. The CDR3 region has the DNA TGTGCCAGCTCACCACCGTACCCGGAGGTAGCCCTTGGAGAAGCTTTCTTT. Encoded protein: CASSPPYPEVALGEAFF.

The chain carries TRBV11-3 and TRBJ2-1; D perhaps matches TRBD1 (6 bases). The CDR3 runs to 19 residues. Germline V lookup: CDR1 SGHNT, CDR2 YENEEA. The germline V and J ends were trimmed by 0 bases and 7 bases, with 25 bases remaining between them. CDR3 sequence: CASSLDRWKTGGSTNEQFF. CDR3 sequence (DNA): TGTGCCAGCAGCTTAGATCGTTGGAAGACAGGTGGGTCAACAAATGAGCAGTTCTTC.

V gene TRBV4-2 combines with J gene TRBJ2-1, with D tentatively TRBD1 (6 bases). The CDR3 extends over 16 amino acids. The V gene lost 1 base and the J gene lost 0 bases, with 10 bases spanning the gap. CDR1 is LGHNA and CDR2 is YNFKEQ in the germline V gene. The CDR3 DNA reads TGTGCCAGCAGCCAAGGGGACACCTACTCCTACAATGAGCAGTTCTTC. It encodes CASSQGDTYSYNEQFF.

V gene TRBV18 combines with J gene TRBJ2-4, with D perhaps matching TRBD2 (6 bases). With 0 bases removed from V and 0 bases from J, the gap between germline ends came to 6 bases. The germline CDR1 and CDR2 sequences are KGHSH and LQKENI. This CDR3 has 15 amino acids. The DNA for the CDR3 is TGTGCCAGCTCACCACCGGGACTAGCCAAAAACATTCAGTACTTC. Amino acids: CASSPPGLAKNIQYF. Filled out from reference TRBV18 and TRBJ2-4, the complete variable domain reads NAGVMQNPRHLVRRRGQEARLRCSPMKGHSHVYWYRQLPEEGLKFMVYLQKENIIDESGMPKERFSAEFPKEGPSILRIQQVVRGDSAAYFCASSPPGLAKNIQYFGAGTRLSVL.

The chain recombines TRBV6-5 with TRBJ2-7, with D tentatively TRBD2 (6 bases). Germline assignment: CDR1 MNHEY and CDR2 SVGAGI. Trimming left V 6 bases short and J 7 bases short, with 10 bases between. The CDR3 has 11 residues. The CDR3 reads CASSGLLEQYF. The CDR3 DNA reads as TGTGCCAGCAGCGGACTACTGGAGCAGTACTTC.

Ten or more counts support this clone. The chain carries TRBV15 and TRBJ2-7, with D perhaps matching TRBD2 (6 bases). Germline loops: CDR1 LNHNV, CDR2 YYDKDF (reference sequence). V dropped 0 bases and J dropped 0 bases, with 9 bases sitting between them. CDR3 size: 15 residues. The CDR3 coding sequence is TGTGCCACCAGCAGAGAAGGTAGCGGCTCCTACGAGCAGTACTTC. As protein: CATSREGSGSYEQYF.

This clone has a handful of counts. This chain joins TRBV4-3 and TRBJ2-1; 8 nucleotides align to TRBD2. Germline V gives CDR1 LGHNA, CDR2 YSLEER. This CDR3 is built from 15 residues. J was trimmed by 8 bases and V by 5 bases; bases with no gene match: 11. The CDR3 is CASSRLAWKFDEQFF. CDR3 nucleotide sequence: TGCGCCAGCAGCAGACTAGCGTGGAAGTTCGATGAGCAGTTCTTC.

J is TRBJ2-1 and V is TRBV9, with D tentatively TRBD2 (5 bases). Trimming stripped 3 bases from V and 8 bases from J, with 21 bases between. This CDR3 spans 16 amino acids. The germline V gene encodes CDR1 SGDLS and CDR2 YYNGEE. The chain's CDR3 is CASSGSGIPKLDEQFF. The CDR3 nucleotides are TGTGCCAGCAGCGGATCCGGGATCCCGAAGTTGGATGAGCAGTTCTTC.

This chain's CDR3 is CASSLQNTDTQYF. The CDR3 coding sequence is TGTGCCAGCAGCTTACAGAACACAGATACGCAGTATTTT. V and J are TRBV7-2 and TRBJ2-3; D is undetermined. Germline V lookup: CDR1 SGHTA, CDR2 FQGNSA. The V end was cut by 2 bases, the J end by 2 bases, with 5 bases between. This CDR3 region has 13 residues.

CDR3 DNA: TGTGCCAGCAGCAGTGCGGCAGGGACAGGCTACGAGCAGTACTTC. Translated: CASSSAAGTGYEQYF. The chain is built from TRBV5-6 and TRBJ2-7; the match to TRBD1 covers 8 bases. The CDR3 loop spans 15 amino acids. V shed 4 bases, J shed 3 bases, and the junction held 9 bases outside the gene matches. CDR1 and CDR2 (germline): SGHDT, YYEEEE.

The chain recombines TRBV4-1 with TRBJ1-4; D is perhaps TRBD1 (5 bases). The germline V gene has CDR1 MGHRA and CDR2 YSYEKL. Trimming pared 1 base from V and 8 bases from J, leaving 14 bases between. CDR3 length: 15 amino acids. CDR3 in DNA: TGCGCCAGCAGCCAAGTCGGGCAGGGCCGGGAAAAACTGTTTTTT. It is translated as CASSQVGQGREKLFF.

The chain employs TRBV7-3 and TRBJ2-1; D might be TRBD1 (6 bases). Trimming shortened V by 5 bases and J by 4 bases, and 21 bases separated the two germline ends. Looked up from germline, CDR1 is SGHTA and CDR2 is FQGTGA. The CDR3 totals 17 residues. CDR3 protein: CASSLQPTGFFYNEQFF. The DNA of the CDR3 is TGTGCCAGCAGCCTACAACCCACAGGGTTTTTTTACAATGAGCAGTTCTTC.

J is TRBJ2-7 and V is TRBV19; D remains ambiguous. Looked up from germline, CDR1 is LNHDA and CDR2 is SQIVND (reference sequence). The CDR3 runs to 12 residues. Trimming took off 10 bases at V and 0 bases at J, with 10 bases between the two ends. As DNA, the CDR3 is TGTGCCACCCGCCGAGGCTCCTACGAGCAGTACTTC. This encodes CATRRGSYEQYF.

The chain combines TRBV30 with TRBJ1-1; D is perhaps TRBD1 (6 bases). Germline loops: CDR1 GTSNPN, CDR2 SVGIG (reference sequence). Trimming stripped 5 bases from V and 2 bases from J, with 12 bases between. This CDR3 comprises 13 residues. CDR3 in DNA: TGTGCCTGGCAAAAACAGGGCAACACTGAAGCTTTCTTT. It is translated as CAWQKQGNTEAFF.